This TCR beta chain was identified in a study of resident and recirculating memory T cells in vitiligo. Study-level information: No cells were sorted; samples were homogenized just before genomic DNA extraction.

Stable vitiligo meant no lesion change over the previous 6 months. Overall study findings and caveats: Non-conserved TCRs across sites and patients suggested distinct clones per lesion.

Worth noting for this clone: Its target is not known.

V lost 3 bases, J lost 1 base, and 9 bases stayed unmatched. CDR1 is SGDLS and CDR2 is YYNGEE in the germline V gene. This CDR3 is 17 amino acids long. TCRdb's table, derived via immunoSEQ multiplex PCR, lists solely in-frame clones and lacks some. Seen here are tens of thousands of clones, about 91% observed once, and the top ten hold roughly 5%. The sequence was collected from a male donor with vitiligo. The sample was blood. The rearrangement links TRBV9 to TRBJ2-1; TRBD2 agrees at 8 bases. For the CDR3, the DNA is TGTGCCAGCAGCGCCCTGACTAGCGCCCTTTCCTACAATGAGCAGTTCTTC. It codes for CASSALTSALSYNEQFF. The variable domain in full, completed from reference TRBV9 and TRBJ2-1, reads DSGVTQTPKHLITATGQRVTLRCSPRSGDLSVYWYQQSLDQGLQFLIQYYNGEERAKGNILERFSAQQFPDLHSELNLSSLELGDSALYFCASSALTSALSYNEQFFGPGTRLTVL.